This T cell receptor beta chain stems from a study of blood T cell repertoires in COVID-19. Repertoires were generated with immunoSEQ multiplex PCR, while TCRdb's copy carries only in-frame clones and drops some. The sample yields around 250,000 clones, 86% seen once. The sequenced material came from peripheral blood. The receptor's source is a man in his fifties or sixties with acute or convalescent COVID-19.

The CDR3 here is CASSLDLGKSNYGYTF. CDR3 nucleotides: TGTGCCAGCAGCTTAGATCTAGGCAAATCAAACTATGGCTACACCTTC. The rearrangement joins TRBV11-2 to TRBJ1-2; D is unclear. CDR3 size: 16 residues. With 0 bases removed from V and 2 bases from J, the gap between germline ends came to 13 bases. The germline V gene has CDR1 SGHAT and CDR2 FQNNGV.